The 2 T cell receptor beta chains below all came from one sample that was sequenced in a study of technical replicates of blood from a few donors. Here immunoSEQ multiplex PCR was the method, and the copy in TCRdb shows in-frame clones only, minus some. The sample lists more than 65,000 clones; 95% to 98% were seen once. Source material: T cells isolated from PBMCs. The receptor source for this set is a human donor in good health.

The chain combines TRBV7-2 with TRBJ1-1; 7 nucleotides match TRBD1. The germline gives CDR1 SGHTA, CDR2 FQGNSA. The length of the CDR3 is 15 residues. V was pared by 4 bases and J by 0 bases, with 5 bases of the junction left unmatched. The CDR3 sequence is CASSYKGALNTEAFF. The CDR3 nucleotides read TGTGCCAGCAGCTATAAGGGGGCCCTGAACACTGAAGCTTTCTTT.

The chain couples TRBV27 to TRBJ2-1, with 8 positions matching TRBD2. Germline V lookup: CDR1 MNHEY, CDR2 SMNVEV (reference sequence). The V segment lost 2 bases and the J segment 8 bases; nucleotides outside the gene matches: 8. The length of the CDR3 is 15 residues. CDR3 nucleotide sequence: TGTGCCAGCAGTTTAGTCGCGGGAGGAGGCGATGAGCAGTTCTTC. It encodes CASSLVAGGGDEQFF.